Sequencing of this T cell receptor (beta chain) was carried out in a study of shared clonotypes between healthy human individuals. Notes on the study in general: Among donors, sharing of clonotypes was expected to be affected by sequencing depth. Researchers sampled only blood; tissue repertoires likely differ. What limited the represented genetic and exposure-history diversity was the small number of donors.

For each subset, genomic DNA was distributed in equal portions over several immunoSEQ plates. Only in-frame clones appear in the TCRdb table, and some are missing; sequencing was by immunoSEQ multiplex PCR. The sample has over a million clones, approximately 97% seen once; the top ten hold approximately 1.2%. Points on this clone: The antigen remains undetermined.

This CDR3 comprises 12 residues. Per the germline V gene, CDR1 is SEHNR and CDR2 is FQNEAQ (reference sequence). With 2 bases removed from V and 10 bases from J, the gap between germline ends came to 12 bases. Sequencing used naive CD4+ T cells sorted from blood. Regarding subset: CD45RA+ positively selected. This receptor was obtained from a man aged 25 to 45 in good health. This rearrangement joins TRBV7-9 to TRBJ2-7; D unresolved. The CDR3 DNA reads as TGTGCCAGCAGCTTAACGGCTCGCGATCAGTACTTC. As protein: CASSLTARDQYF.